The entry below gives a single TCR beta chain sequence along with its context. Libraries were prepared by immunoSEQ multiplex PCR; TCRdb keeps only in-frame clonotypes and omits some of them. Altogether 150,000 to 200,000 clones are present, approximately 90% being singletons, with the ten largest covering about 0.8%. This entry comes from a study of blood T cell repertoires in COVID-19. Germline V gives CDR1 GTSNPN, CDR2 SVGIG (reference sequence). V lost 5 bases, J lost 5 bases, and 15 bases stayed unmatched. This CDR3 region has 15 residues. Participants were placed into cohorts based on the clinical history they reported.

The V call is TRBV30, the J call TRBJ2-7; 7 bases fit TRBD1. Sequenced sample: PBMCs or T cells enriched from blood (not recorded which). This TCR was sampled from a young woman who had recovered from COVID-19. Here the CDR3 reads CAWGVGQTSVDEQYF. The CDR3 region has the DNA TGTGCCTGGGGAGTGGGACAGACCTCCGTGGACGAGCAGTACTTC.